The 24 T cell receptor beta chains below come from one sample, sequenced in a study of shared clonotypes between healthy human individuals. Assay: immunoSEQ multiplex PCR; the TCRdb copy retains only in-frame clones and omits some. The profile shows approximately 2,000,000 clones, roughly 93% of them singletons. CD8 cells regarded as naive lacked CD45RO, were positively chosen for CCR7, and omitted terminally differentiated effector memory CD45RA+ cells. Sequenced: naive CD8+ T cells from PBMCs. The receptors shown here come from a man between 18 and 35 years old in good health. Some clones in this sample may be carry-over from other donors' samples.

The rearrangement uses TRBV19 and TRBJ2-1; 15 bases match TRBD2. Germline loops: CDR1 LNHDA, CDR2 SQIVND (reference sequence). With 6 bases clipped from V and 3 bases from J, the junction kept 6 bases outside the gene matches. This CDR3 has 17 residues. This CDR3 reads CASSRTSGRVFYNEQFF. The CDR3 DNA reads as TGTGCCAGTAGCCGGACTAGCGGGAGGGTCTTCTACAATGAGCAGTTCTTC.

V and J are TRBV5-1 and TRBJ1-1; TRBD1 is a possible D gene (6 bases). Per the germline V gene, CDR1 is SGHRS and CDR2 is YFSETQ. The V gene lost 1 base and the J gene lost 3 bases, with 16 bases spanning the gap. This CDR3 has 16 residues. The DNA of the CDR3 is TGCGCCAGCAGCTTGACCCACTTGGACAGCTACACTGAAGCTTTCTTT. It specifies CASSLTHLDSYTEAFF.

DNA of the CDR3: TGTGCCAGCTTCGGGCAGCCTGGTGAGCAGTTCTTC. This gives the protein CASFGQPGEQFF. The gene calls are TRBV18 and TRBJ2-1; no clear D gene. The CDR3 is made up of 12 amino acids. Between the trimmed V and J ends, which lost 7 bases and 9 bases, there was a span of 13 bases. In germline, CDR1 is KGHSH, CDR2 LQKENI.

This chain joins TRBV27 and TRBJ1-2, with D maybe TRBD1 (6 bases). CDR1 and CDR2 (germline): MNHEY, SMNVEV (reference sequence). Between the trimmed V and J ends, which lost 8 bases and 7 bases, there was a span of 11 bases. The CDR3 runs to 11 residues. The CDR3 DNA reads TGTGCCAGCGCCCTAGGGGGTGGCTACACCTTC. Translated, it gives CASALGGGYTF.

The gene calls are TRBV19 and TRBJ2-7, with a possible D match to TRBD1 (5 bases). The CDR3 runs 13 residues. V was trimmed by 4 bases and J by 6 bases, leaving 13 bases between them. Germline V gene sequence: CDR1 LNHDA, CDR2 SQIVND (reference sequence). Here the CDR3 DNA reads TGTGCCAGTAGTACGGACACCCTCGGCGAGCAGTACTTC. Encoded protein: CASSTDTLGEQYF.

Regarding this clone: This same CDR3 is encoded by further DNA sequences in the sample. The V and J genes are TRBV6-5 and TRBJ1-1; 9 bases line up with TRBD1. V lost 8 bases and J lost 5; bases outside the gene matches: 9. This CDR3 has 14 residues. Germline assignment: CDR1 MNHEY and CDR2 SVGAGI. In DNA, the CDR3 is TGTGCCAGCTCGGACAGGGGCCGTGGGACTGAAGCTTTCTTT. It specifies CASSDRGRGTEAFF.

The chain joins TRBV23-1 to TRBJ1-5; 7 bases line up with TRBD1. TRBV23-1 is assigned to the ORF class and has an uncertain function. Trimming cost V 0 bases and J 5 bases; bases outside gene matches: 10. This CDR3 comprises 17 residues. The CDR3 reads CASSQSRSGGSDQPQHF. The CDR3 bases are TGCGCCAGCAGTCAATCTAGGTCAGGGGGGAGTGATCAGCCCCAGCATTTT.

The rearrangement links TRBV27 to TRBJ1-2; D ambiguous. The V and J ends lost 6 bases and 3 bases respectively, with 11 bases between them. The CDR3 is 13 residues long. The germline V gene has CDR1 MNHEY and CDR2 SMNVEV (reference sequence). As DNA, the CDR3 is TGTGCCAGCAGCCGACTTGGGGACTATGGCTACACCTTC. This encodes CASSRLGDYGYTF.

The chain links TRBV7-9 to TRBJ2-3; 8 bases fit TRBD2. The CDR3 is made up of 16 amino acids. In germline, CDR1 is SEHNR, CDR2 FQNEAQ (reference sequence). The V segment lost 2 bases and the J segment 2 bases; nucleotides outside the gene matches: 6. CDR3 bases: TGTGCCAGCAGCTTATTCAGCGGGAGTTCCACAGATACGCAGTATTTT. Residues: CASSLFSGSSTDTQYF.

The rearrangement uses TRBV28 and TRBJ1-1; D not resolved. The CDR3 loop spans 14 amino acids. With 3 bases removed from V and 0 bases from J, the gap between germline ends came to 8 bases. Germline assignment: CDR1 MDHEN and CDR2 SYDVKM. The chain's CDR3 is CASSFATLNTEAFF. CDR3 sequence (DNA): TGTGCCAGCAGTTTCGCCACACTGAACACTGAAGCTTTCTTT.

The chain links TRBV10-1 to TRBJ2-1, with 8 bases fitting TRBD2. Germline values: CDR1 WNHNN, CDR2 SYGVQD (reference sequence). There are 14 residues in the CDR3. With V trimmed by 9 bases and J by 1 base, 5 bases remained unmatched. CDR3 region: CASLLAVSYNEQFF. In DNA, the CDR3 is TGCGCCAGTTTACTAGCGGTTTCCTACAATGAGCAGTTCTTC.

The rearrangement links TRBV7-9 to TRBJ1-5; D unresolved. Germline V gene sequence: CDR1 SEHNR, CDR2 FQNEAQ (reference sequence). The V and J ends lost 5 bases and 3 bases respectively, with 8 bases between them. CDR3 length: 13 residues. CDR3 coding DNA: TGTGCCAGCAGCGGAGGGAACAATCAGCCCCAGCATTTT. Protein: CASSGGNNQPQHF. Complete variable domain (other parts from reference TRBV7-9 and TRBJ1-5): DTGVSQNPRHKITKRGQNVTFRCDPISEHNRLYWYRQTLGQGPEFLTYFQNEAQLEKSRLLSDRFSAERPKGSFSTLEIQRTEQGDSAMYLCASSGGNNQPQHFGDGTRLSIL.

The chain links TRBV15 to TRBJ2-1; the D call may be TRBD1 or TRBD2 (5 bases each). Germline-derived CDR1 and CDR2 are LNHNV and YYDKDF (reference sequence). Trimming removed 5 bases at V and 7 bases at J, with 21 bases between. This CDR3 is built from 16 residues. The CDR3 bases are TGTGCCACCAGCGCCCGGGACCTTATCCTAGGTAATGAGCAGTTCTTC. Translated: CATSARDLILGNEQFF.

About this clone itself: The sample carries other DNA sequences with the same CDR3. V gene TRBV27 combines with J gene TRBJ2-7; D perhaps matches TRBD1 (6 bases). Germline CDR1 MNHEY, CDR2 SMNVEV (reference sequence). This CDR3 comprises 14 residues. Trimming stripped 1 base from V and 5 bases from J, with 12 bases between. The CDR3 reads CASSLLAGVNEQYF. The CDR3 bases are TGTGCCAGCAGTTTATTAGCAGGGGTAAACGAGCAGTACTTC.

The chain carries TRBV7-6 and TRBJ2-5; 10 bases fit TRBD1. Germline-derived CDR1 and CDR2 are SGHVS and FNYEAQ. This CDR3 region has 16 residues. V shed 9 bases and J 3 bases; nucleotides not matched to a gene: 13. The CDR3 region is CASTSRRDRGEETQYF. CDR3 in DNA: TGTGCCAGTACCTCCCGCCGGGACAGGGGAGAAGAGACCCAGTACTTC.

As for this clone: This specimen includes other DNA sequences encoding the same CDR3. The chain is built from TRBV9 and TRBJ2-7, with 13 nucleotides matching TRBD2. The CDR3 runs 15 residues. V lost 1 base to trimming and J lost 5 bases; unmatched junction nucleotides: 3. The germline gives CDR1 SGDLS, CDR2 YYNGEE. The CDR3 coding sequence is TGTGCCAGCAGCGTAACCGGGACTAGCGGGAACGAGCAGTACTTC. Amino acid sequence: CASSVTGTSGNEQYF.

The chain links TRBV5-6 to TRBJ2-2, with D perhaps assigned TRBD1 or TRBD2 (5 bases each). This CDR3 has 17 amino acids. Trimming took off 0 bases at V and 2 bases at J, with 14 bases between the two ends. Per the germline V gene, CDR1 is SGHDT and CDR2 is YYEEEE. The CDR3 nucleotides are TGTGCCAGCAGCTTGGTTCCGGGGTGGGGCAACACCGGGGAGCTGTTTTTT. Translated, it gives CASSLVPGWGNTGELFF.

This clone was observed once. Additional DNA sequences in this sample encode the identical CDR3. V gene TRBV28 combines with J gene TRBJ1-1, with 11 bases fitting TRBD1. Germline loops: CDR1 MDHEN, CDR2 SYDVKM. The CDR3 sequence is 13 residues long. V shed 6 bases and J 5 bases; nucleotides not matched to a gene: 2. CDR3 DNA sequence: TGTGCCAGCAGGCGGGACAGGGGGACTGAAGCTTTCTTT. Its protein is CASRRDRGTEAFF.

The chain links TRBV27 to TRBJ1-1, with TRBD1 matching 7 bases. The V segment lost 5 bases and the J segment 5 bases; nucleotides outside the gene matches: 14. CDR3 size: 16 residues. Germline CDR1 and CDR2: MNHEY and SMNVEV (reference sequence). This CDR3 is CASSRQGVRFPTEAFF. For the CDR3, the DNA is TGTGCCAGCAGTCGACAGGGCGTCAGGTTCCCAACTGAAGCTTTCTTT.

This chain uses TRBV6-1 with TRBJ1-2; D call uncertain. Trimming took off 6 bases at V and 4 bases at J, with 12 bases between the two ends. Germline V gene data show CDR1 as MNHNS and CDR2 as SASEGT. The CDR3 is 13 residues long. CDR3 nucleotide sequence: TGTGCCAGCAGAGTCAGTAGCGTCTATGGCTACACCTTC. Its translation: CASRVSSVYGYTF.

The chain joins TRBV5-5 to TRBJ2-1; TRBD1 is a possible D gene (5 bases). This CDR3 is 16 amino acids long. Germline V gene lookup returns CDR1 SGHKS and CDR2 YYEKEE (reference sequence). V lost 0 bases, J lost 3 bases, and 13 bases lay in between. DNA for the CDR3: TGTGCCAGCAGCTTGGAGGGGCTGGGGATCTACAATGAGCAGTTCTTC. Translation gives CASSLEGLGIYNEQFF.

The chain has TRBV19 and TRBJ1-2; 7 bases are a match to TRBD1. The V segment lost 7 bases and the J segment 7 bases; nucleotides outside the gene matches: 15. Per the germline V gene, CDR1 is LNHDA and CDR2 is SQIVND (reference sequence). The CDR3 contains 15 residues. CDR3 residues: CASTPPDRLEVGYTF. The CDR3 DNA follows: TGTGCCAGTACTCCCCCGGACAGGCTCGAAGTTGGCTACACCTTC.

For this clone: One junction end does not reproduce the germline sequence, and a read error may be involved. The chain combines TRBV7-9 with TRBJ1-1; the D gene is possibly TRBD1 (6 bases). This CDR3 has 12 residues. Per the germline V gene, CDR1 is SEHNR and CDR2 is FQNEAQ (reference sequence). CDR3 DNA: TGTGCCAGCAGCTTAGGGGACACTCAAGCTTTCTTT. Protein: CASSLGDTQAFF.

This clone came up once. The genes are TRBV7-9 and TRBJ2-5; perhaps TRBD2 as D (5 bases). The CDR3 runs to 13 residues. The germline gives CDR1 SEHNR, CDR2 FQNEAQ (reference sequence). V was pared by 5 bases and J by 5 bases, with 12 bases between. CDR3 in DNA: TGTGCCAGCAGCCGAGTCAGAGGGGAGACCCAGTACTTC. Its protein product is CASSRVRGETQYF.